This TCR beta chain was obtained from a study of blood T cell repertoires in COVID-19. Study-level information: Researchers got acute and convalescent COVID-19 samples from the United States, Italy and Spain. PBMCs, B-cell-depleted T cells, or T cells provided the cDNA or gDNA that made up the material.

Assay: immunoSEQ multiplex PCR; the TCRdb copy retains only in-frame clones and omits some. The table includes tens of thousands of clones, over 85% detected once. The clonotype comes from a man between 50 and 59 years old with COVID-19, enrolled during active disease. The sample taken for sequencing was peripheral blood.

The CDR3 region is CASSQEPGLAAYTQYF. For the CDR3, the DNA is TGCGCCAGCAGCCAAGAGCCGGGACTAGCGGCCTATACGCAGTATTTT. The rearrangement uses TRBV4-1 and TRBJ2-3; 11 bases align to TRBD2. V lost 0 bases to trimming and J lost 7 bases; unmatched junction nucleotides: 6. This CDR3 contains 16 residues. CDR1 and CDR2 (germline): MGHRA, YSYEKL.